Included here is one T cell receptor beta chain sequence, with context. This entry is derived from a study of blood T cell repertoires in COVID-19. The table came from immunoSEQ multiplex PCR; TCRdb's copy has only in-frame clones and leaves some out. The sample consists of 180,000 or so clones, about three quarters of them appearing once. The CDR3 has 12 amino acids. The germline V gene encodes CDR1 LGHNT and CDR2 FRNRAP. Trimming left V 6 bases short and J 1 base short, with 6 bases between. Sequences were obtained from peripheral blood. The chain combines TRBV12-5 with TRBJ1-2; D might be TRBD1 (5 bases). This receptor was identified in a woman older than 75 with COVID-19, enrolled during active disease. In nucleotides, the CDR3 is TGTGCTAGTGGCAGGGTTAACTATGGCTACACCTTC. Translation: CASGRVNYGYTF.